The 14 T cell receptor beta chains reported below all come from one sample, sequenced in a study of blood T cell repertoires in COVID-19. The assay was immunoSEQ multiplex PCR, and TCRdb's table has in-frame clones only and misses some. Among roughly 35,000 clones listed, around 85% were seen once. The sample was peripheral blood. The receptors shown here come from a human donor with acute or convalescent COVID-19. The donor label of this sample is uncertain.

The chain is built from TRBV7-2 and TRBJ1-4; 7 bases are shared with TRBD1. This CDR3 is built from 15 residues. Germline lookup yields CDR1 SGHTA and CDR2 FQGNSA. J gave up 2 bases and V 5 bases, and 5 bases lay outside the gene matches. CDR3: CASSRVTGTNEKLFF. The CDR3 region has the DNA TGTGCCAGCAGCCGGGTGACAGGGACTAATGAAAAACTGTTTTTT.

V is TRBV3-1 (or the pseudogene TRBV3-2) and J is TRBJ1-5; weak D call: TRBD1 (6 bases). Germline V gene lookup returns CDR1 LGHDT and CDR2 YNNKEL (reference sequence). Trimming stripped 0 bases from V and 5 bases from J, with 11 bases between. This CDR3 contains 15 residues. The CDR3 DNA reads as TGTGCCAGCAGCCAAGATCTGTCAGGGGATCAGCCCCAGCATTTT. Its translation: CASSQDLSGDQPQHF.

The rearrangement joins TRBV3-1 (or the pseudogene TRBV3-2) to TRBJ2-7; 8 bases fit TRBD2. Trimming at V came to 10 bases and at J to 5 bases, leaving 4 bases not matched to a gene. There are 11 residues in the CDR3. Germline CDR1 reads LGHDT; CDR2 reads YNNKEL (reference sequence). CDR3 nucleotides: TGTGCCAACCTTAGCGGGGACGAGCAGTACTTC. It is translated as CANLSGDEQYF.

This clone was picked up one time. V usage is TRBV5-4 and J usage is TRBJ1-3; tentative D call: TRBD1 (6 bases). The CDR3 runs to 15 residues. Per the germline V gene, CDR1 is SGHNT and CDR2 is YYREEE (reference sequence). V was cut by 2 bases and J by 0 bases, with 9 bases left in between. The CDR3 is CASSLGDISGNTIYF. In nucleotides, the CDR3 is TGTGCCAGCAGCTTAGGGGACATCTCTGGAAACACCATATATTTT.

CDR3 coding DNA: TGTGCCAGTAGTCAGGGTGTTGGCGGGGAGCTGTTTTTT. Protein product: CASSQGVGGELFF. The chain employs TRBV19 and TRBJ2-2; D is perhaps TRBD1 (5 bases). The CDR3 has 13 amino acids. CDR1 and CDR2 from the germline V gene are LNHDA and SQIVND (reference sequence). Trimming removed 5 bases from V and 7 bases from J, with 11 bases in between.

The rearrangement uses TRBV5-4 and TRBJ2-7; TRBD1 might be the D (6 bases). Trimming took off 4 bases at V and 5 bases at J, with 16 bases between the two ends. The CDR3 extends over 14 amino acids. Germline assignment: CDR1 SGHNT and CDR2 YYREEE (reference sequence). DNA of the CDR3: TGTGCCAGCAGCGCAGACAGGTTTCGGAACGAGCAGTACTTC. Its protein is CASSADRFRNEQYF.

The rearrangement uses TRBV6-5 and TRBJ1-1; D perhaps matches TRBD1 (5 bases). Germline values: CDR1 MNHEY, CDR2 SVGAGI. V lost 4 bases and J lost 4, with 16 bases in between. The CDR3 totals 15 residues. CDR3: CASSSTPVGGTEAFF. The CDR3 DNA reads TGTGCCAGCAGTTCGACACCCGTGGGGGGCACTGAAGCTTTCTTT.

CDR3 DNA: TGTGCCAGCAGTGAAATACTAGCGGGAGAAGCCGACGAGCAGTACTTC. Encoded protein: CASSEILAGEADEQYF. This chain connects TRBV6-1 to TRBJ2-7, with 11 bases that match TRBD2. Germline values: CDR1 MNHNS, CDR2 SASEGT. This CDR3 region has 16 residues. V dropped 2 bases and J dropped 5; count of bases not matched to a gene: 8.

The rearrangement uses TRBV5-1 and TRBJ1-1; no clear D gene. Per germline, CDR1 SGHRS and CDR2 YFSETQ. Deletions cut 4 bases from V and 1 base from J, with 8 bases between. CDR3 length: 13 residues. The CDR3 sequence: CASSLAENTEAFF. The CDR3 coding sequence is TGCGCCAGCAGCCTTGCGGAGAACACTGAAGCTTTCTTT.

The V gene is TRBV3-1 (or the pseudogene TRBV3-2), the J gene TRBJ1-3; 7 nucleotides agree with TRBD1. The CDR3 totals 16 residues. J lost 2 bases, V lost 7 bases, and 11 bases had no gene match. CDR1 and CDR2 (germline): LGHDT, YNNKEL (reference sequence). In DNA form, the CDR3 reads TGTGCCAGCACCCGGGACAGCAGGATCACTGGAAACACCATATATTTT. Its translation is CASTRDSRITGNTIYF.

The rearrangement joins TRBV12-3 or TRBV12-4 to TRBJ2-4, with D tentatively TRBD2 (5 bases). V was pared by 8 bases and J by 7 bases, with 15 bases between. CDR3 length equals 13 residues. CDR3 bases: TGTGCCAGCGTAGGAGAATCGGGGAACATTCAGTACTTC. This codes for CASVGESGNIQYF.

The chain employs TRBV18 and TRBJ1-5, with 8 bases identical to TRBD1. Looked up from germline, CDR1 is KGHSH and CDR2 is LQKENI. This CDR3 region has 15 residues. The V gene end was trimmed by 4 bases and the J gene end by 5 bases; junction bases not matched to a gene: 7. The CDR3 sequence: CASSRQGQDHQPQHF. The CDR3 DNA reads TGTGCCAGCTCACGACAGGGGCAGGATCATCAGCCCCAGCATTTT.

This sequence joins TRBV2 and TRBJ2-5, with 8 bases matching TRBD1. This CDR3 has 12 residues. Germline assignment: CDR1 SNHLY and CDR2 FYNNEI. The V gene end was trimmed by 6 bases and the J gene end by 4 bases; junction bases not matched to a gene: 1. CDR3 coding DNA: TGTGCCAGCAGGGGGACAGGAGAGACCCAGTACTTC. Protein sequence: CASRGTGETQYF. The full variable domain, completed using reference TRBV2 and TRBJ2-5, is EPEVTQTPSHQVTQMGQEVILRCVPISNHLYFYWYRQILGQKVEFLVSFYNNEISEKSEIFDDQFSVERPDGSNFTLKIRSTKLEDSAMYFCASRGTGETQYFGPGTRLLVL.

The V and J genes are TRBV28 and TRBJ1-2, with 10 nucleotides matching TRBD1. CDR1 is MDHEN, CDR2 SYDVKM, per germline. The CDR3 length is 15 residues. Trimming at V came to 3 bases and at J to 3 bases, leaving 4 bases not matched to a gene. The CDR3: CASSLGQGNDYGYTF. For the CDR3, the DNA is TGTGCCAGCAGTTTGGGACAGGGGAATGACTATGGCTACACCTTC.